This TCR beta chain was documented in a study of blood T cells in healthy people across ages. Study details: The capture of about one barcoded beta molecule per two T cells was achieved by template switching.

The second PCR ran 7 to 11 cycles with a sample-barcoded 5' primer and J-beta primers. TCRdb re-called the 5' RACE reads through MiXCR, storing one row per CDR3 protein. The table records over 950,000 distinct CDR3 sequences, just over 50% of them present only once. This clonotype was counted many times. Its target is unknown. General observations from the study: Whereas aged donors had fewer naive CD4+ cells, long-lived donors had more of them and higher diversity.

The V segment lost 7 bases and the J segment 4 bases; nucleotides outside the gene matches: 9. Per germline, CDR1 MNHEY and CDR2 SVGAGI. The CDR3 has 14 amino acids. Every donor gave 7.5 to 10 milliliters of peripheral blood. Sequencing was done on a sample of blood. This TCR derives from a woman in her sixties in good health. The rearrangement uses TRBV6-5 and TRBJ1-2; 7 positions match TRBD1. CDR3 in amino acids: CASIGGGNRYGYTF. The CDR3 DNA reads TGTGCCAGCATTGGAGGGGGCAACCGCTATGGCTACACCTTC.